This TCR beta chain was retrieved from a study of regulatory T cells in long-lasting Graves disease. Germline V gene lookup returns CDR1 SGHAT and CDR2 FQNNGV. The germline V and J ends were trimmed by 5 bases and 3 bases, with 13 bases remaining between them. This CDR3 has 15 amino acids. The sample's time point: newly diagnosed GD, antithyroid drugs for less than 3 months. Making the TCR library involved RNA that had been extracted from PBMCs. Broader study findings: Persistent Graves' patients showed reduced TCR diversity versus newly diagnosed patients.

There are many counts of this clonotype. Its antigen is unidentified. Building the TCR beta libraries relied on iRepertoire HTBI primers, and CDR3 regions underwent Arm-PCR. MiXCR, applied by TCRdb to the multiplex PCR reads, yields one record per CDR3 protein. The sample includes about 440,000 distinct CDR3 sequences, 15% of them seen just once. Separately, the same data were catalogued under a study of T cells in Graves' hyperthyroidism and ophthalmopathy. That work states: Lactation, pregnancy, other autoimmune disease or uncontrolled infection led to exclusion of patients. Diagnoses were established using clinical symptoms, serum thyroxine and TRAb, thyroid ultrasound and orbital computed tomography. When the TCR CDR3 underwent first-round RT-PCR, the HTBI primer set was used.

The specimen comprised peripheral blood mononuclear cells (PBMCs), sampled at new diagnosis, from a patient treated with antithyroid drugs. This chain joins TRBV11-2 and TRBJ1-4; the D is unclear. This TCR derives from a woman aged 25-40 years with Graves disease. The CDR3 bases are TGTGCCAGCAGCCTAAGGGCATTTTCTAATGAAAAACTGTTTTTT. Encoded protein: CASSLRAFSNEKLFF.